This TCR beta chain was captured by sequencing in a study of cytomegalovirus exposure and HLA in healthy donors. Turning to this clone: Antigen unknown.

Study-level results: CMV serostatus was the only immune exposure information that was available. Presence/absence analyses rested on an assumption that sequencing depth was roughly uniform across donors. In a later analysis, HLA-associated TCR beta chains were more clonally expanded than equally common others.

Donors consisted of healthy bone marrow donors. Use of 60 Vbeta and 13 Jbeta primers characterized the PCR. The repertoire was sequenced with immunoSEQ multiplex PCR; TCRdb's copy has only in-frame clones and lacks some. The sample holds 99,000 or so clones; around 75% are singletons and the top ten take 2% to 2.5%. Germline CDR1 is MNHEY and CDR2 is SVGAGI. This CDR3 region has 11 residues. The V end lost 8 bases, the J end lost 11 bases, and 13 bases lay between the germline ends. This clonotype originated in a man in his thirties or forties in good health and CMV-seronegative. The source material was PBMCs. The rearrangement links TRBV6-5 to TRBJ1-5, with TRBD1 as a possible D gene (6 bases). As DNA, the CDR3 is TGTGCCAGCGAGGGGGGGGCAGCCCAGCATTTT. Amino acids: CASEGGAAQHF.